The 17 T cell receptor beta chains below all came from one sample that was sequenced in a study of CD8 T cells in ankylosing spondylitis (TCRdb year 2017). Their target antigens are unknown. Library preparation was by 5' RACE. Sequenced using an Illumina HiSeq 2500. TCRdb reanalyzed the raw reads on its own, using fastp at Q25 for trimming and MiXCR for clone calling, and kept in-frame beta chains. All rows with the same CDR3 protein become a single entry with the most common DNA and genes. Here the sample has about 450,000 distinct CDR3 sequences; roughly a quarter occur a single time. Clones ranked in the top ten supply about 1% of the sample. Overall results and qualifications from the work: A TCR beta motif made up of eight or nine highly homologous amino acid variants appeared to be characteristic of blood from ankylosing spondylitis patients.

The specimen sequenced was blood, either unsorted or a sorted T cell fraction (not recorded which). Receptor source: a male donor with ankylosing spondylitis.

This sequence joins TRBV18 and TRBJ2-1, with D maybe TRBD1 (6 bases). V was trimmed by 3 bases and J by 15 bases, leaving 15 bases between them. The germline gives CDR1 KGHSH, CDR2 LQKENI. The CDR3 extends over 12 amino acids. The CDR3 nucleotides read TGTGCCAGCTCACCGGCGGACAGCCACCCGTTCTTC. Its translation is CASSPADSHPFF.

There are many counts of this clonotype. The V call is TRBV5-1, the J call TRBJ2-1; 13 nucleotides line up with TRBD2. The CDR3 loop spans 13 amino acids. Trimming took 9 bases from V and 7 from J; bases not matched to a gene: 4. Per the germline V gene, CDR1 is SGHRS and CDR2 is YFSETQ. The CDR3: CATGTSGTNEQFF. As DNA, the CDR3 is TGCGCCACCGGGACTAGCGGGACGAATGAGCAGTTCTTC.

The chain carries TRBV5-1 and TRBJ2-4, with a possible D match to TRBD1 (5 bases). Germline CDR1 and CDR2: SGHRS and YFSETQ. This CDR3 spans 18 amino acids. Trimming left V 0 bases short and J 8 bases short, with 24 bases between. The CDR3 region has the DNA TGCGCCAGCAGCTTGGGGTCAAGGGGCCCCCTGTATTGGGACATTCAGTACTTC. Protein sequence: CASSLGSRGPLYWDIQYF.

In its sample, this clonotype was seen a few times. The gene calls are TRBV11-3 and TRBJ2-7; D is unclear. Deletions cut 2 bases from V and 2 bases from J, with 7 bases between. The CDR3 length is 13 residues. CDR1 and CDR2 (germline): SGHNT, YENEEA. CDR3 loop: CASSLSRAYEQYV. The CDR3 region has the DNA TGTGCCAGCAGCTTATCAAGGGCCTACGAGCAGTACGTC.

In its sample, this clonotype was seen a few times. This chain connects TRBV5-4 to TRBJ2-7; possibly TRBD1 or TRBD2 for D (5 bases each). V was clipped by 4 bases and J by 3 bases, with 8 bases between them. The germline CDR1 and CDR2 sequences are SGHNT and YYREEE (reference sequence). The CDR3 covers 12 residues. CDR3 in DNA: TGTGCCAGCAGCCGGGACGGCTACGAGCAGTACTTC. The encoded protein is CASSRDGYEQYF.

The chain uses TRBV6-2 or TRBV6-3 and TRBJ2-7; TRBD2 matches at 7 bases. V lost 9 bases to trimming and J lost 3 bases; unmatched junction nucleotides: 11. The CDR3 has 14 residues. Per the germline V gene, CDR1 is MNHEY and CDR2 is SVGEGT. This chain's CDR3 is CASGDSSGSYEQYV. CDR3 sequence (DNA): TGTGCCAGTGGGGACTCTAGCGGAAGCTACGAGCAGTACGTC.

The gene calls are TRBV7-9 and TRBJ2-1; TRBD2 matches at 8 bases. Germline lookup yields CDR1 SEHNR and CDR2 FQNEAQ (reference sequence). This CDR3 region has 14 residues. V trimming: 4 bases; J trimming: 6 bases; junction bases outside the gene matches: 5. The CDR3 nucleotides read TGTGCCAGCAGCTCGACTAGCGAGGTCAATGAGCAGTTCTTC. It is translated as CASSSTSEVNEQFF.

This clonotype was picked up many times. J is TRBJ1-2 and V is TRBV12-3 or TRBV12-4; possibly TRBD1 for D (6 bases). This CDR3 has 13 amino acids. Deletions cut 6 bases from V and 5 bases from J, with 13 bases between. CDR3 protein: CASSGRRGYGYTF. The CDR3 DNA sequence: TGTGCCAGCAGCGGTCGTAGGGGGTATGGCTACACCTTC.

The chain joins TRBV14 to TRBJ2-4; D is ambiguous. Trimming removed 1 base at V and 3 bases at J, with 10 bases between. CDR1 and CDR2 (germline): SGHDN, FVKESK. CDR3 size: 15 residues. In nucleotides, the CDR3 is TGTGCCAGCAGCCAAGCCGGGTCAGGCAAAAACATTCAGTACTTC. It encodes CASSQAGSGKNIQYF.

The CDR3 loop is CASSENRGQRETQYF. For the CDR3, the DNA is TGTGCCAGCAGTGAAAACAGGGGGCAACGAGAGACCCAGTACTTC. The chain links TRBV2 to TRBJ2-5, with 9 bases aligning to TRBD1. Germline assignment: CDR1 SNHLY and CDR2 FYNNEI. Trimming cost V 2 bases and J 4 bases; bases outside gene matches: 5. This CDR3 spans 15 amino acids.

This clonotype was seen at least ten times. The chain employs TRBV7-2 and TRBJ2-2; 7 bases match TRBD2. This CDR3 comprises 16 residues. CDR1 SGHTA and CDR2 FQGNSA come from the germline V gene. V was clipped by 4 bases and J by 1 base; unmatched bases: 6. The CDR3 loop reads CASSYPASGNTGELFF. Here the CDR3 DNA reads TGTGCCAGCAGCTACCCGGCTAGCGGGAACACCGGGGAGCTGTTTTTT.

This chain joins TRBV20-1 and TRBJ2-7, with D possibly matching TRBD1 (5 bases). Germline V gives CDR1 DFQATT, CDR2 SNEGSKA (reference sequence). Trimming took 4 bases from V and 4 from J, leaving 14 bases between them. The CDR3 extends over 13 amino acids. The CDR3 DNA is TGCAGTGCTAATGGGGCTCCCTCTTACGAGCAGTACTTC. Amino acid sequence: CSANGAPSYEQYF.

The V call is TRBV20-1, the J call TRBJ2-7; the match to TRBD2 covers 7 bases. This CDR3 is 16 amino acids long. Trimming took 0 bases from V and 0 from J; bases not matched to a gene: 8. The germline V gene has CDR1 DFQATT and CDR2 SNEGSKA (reference sequence). CDR3 protein: CSARDLRGLHSYEQYF. As DNA, the CDR3 is TGCAGTGCTAGAGATCTTCGGGGACTACACTCCTACGAGCAGTACTTC.

The chain links TRBV7-9 to TRBJ2-1, with D unresolved. The CDR3 contains 15 residues. V lost 0 bases, J lost 8 bases, and 14 bases lay in between. Germline CDR1 reads SEHNR; CDR2 reads FQNEAQ (reference sequence). The CDR3 spells CASSLAELAIHEQFF. The CDR3 region has the DNA TGTGCCAGCAGCTTAGCGGAGTTAGCTATCCATGAGCAGTTCTTC. Drawing the rest from reference TRBV7-9 and TRBJ2-1, the complete variable domain is DTGVSQNPRHKITKRGQNVTFRCDPISEHNRLYWYRQTLGQGPEFLTYFQNEAQLEKSRLLSDRFSAERPKGSFSTLEIQRTEQGDSAMYLCASSLAELAIHEQFFGPGTRLTVL.

This clonotype came up a few times. CDR3 sequence: CATSAAVYNEQFF. DNA of the CDR3: TGTGCCACCAGTGCAGCGGTATACAATGAGCAGTTCTTC. The rearrangement joins TRBV24-1 to TRBJ2-1; D is possibly TRBD2 (5 bases). Trimming pared 5 bases from V and 4 bases from J, leaving 8 bases between. This CDR3 comprises 13 residues. Germline CDR1 KGHDR, CDR2 SFDVKD.

This clonotype was seen a handful of times. The chain recombines TRBV18 with TRBJ2-1; no firm D call. The CDR3 covers 13 residues. Germline V gene sequence: CDR1 KGHSH, CDR2 LQKENI. Trimming pared 2 bases from V and 9 bases from J, leaving 11 bases between. CDR3 sequence: CASSPVSVLEQFF. CDR3 nucleotides: TGTGCCAGCTCACCAGTGTCGGTTCTTGAGCAGTTCTTC.

Written as DNA, the CDR3 is TGCGCCAGCAGCTTGAGACCTGGACTAGCGGGAGTACCAGATACGCAGTATTTT. This translates into CASSLRPGLAGVPDTQYF. The rearrangement links TRBV5-1 to TRBJ2-3, with 13 bases identical to TRBD2. Germline V lookup: CDR1 SGHRS, CDR2 YFSETQ. CDR3 length: 18 residues. V lost 1 base to trimming and J lost 4 bases; unmatched junction nucleotides: 9.